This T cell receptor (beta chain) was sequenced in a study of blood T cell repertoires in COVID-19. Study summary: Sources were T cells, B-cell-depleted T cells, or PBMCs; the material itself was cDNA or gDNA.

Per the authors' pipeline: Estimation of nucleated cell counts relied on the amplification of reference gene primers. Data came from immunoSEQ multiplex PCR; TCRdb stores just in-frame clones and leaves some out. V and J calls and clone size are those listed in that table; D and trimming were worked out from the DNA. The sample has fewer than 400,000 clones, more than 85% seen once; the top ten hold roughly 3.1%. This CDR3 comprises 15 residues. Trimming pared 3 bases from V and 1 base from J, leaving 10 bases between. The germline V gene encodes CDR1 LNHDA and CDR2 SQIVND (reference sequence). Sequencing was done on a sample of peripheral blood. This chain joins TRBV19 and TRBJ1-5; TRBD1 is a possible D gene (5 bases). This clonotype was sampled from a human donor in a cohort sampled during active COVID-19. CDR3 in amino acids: CASSIGGTSNQPQHF. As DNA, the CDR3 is TGTGCCAGTAGTATCGGGGGAACCAGCAATCAGCCCCAGCATTTT.